The 7 T cell receptor beta chains below were found in one sample sequenced in a study of OX40 agonist ivuxolimab in advanced cancers. Libraries were constructed by the immunoSEQ multiplex PCR assay. TCRdb carries this immuneACCESS record with in-frame sequences only. Its versions omit some clonotypes, under half of them owing to an unresolved V gene in the studies checked, with the rest unexplained. The sample yields 55,000 to 80,000 clones; about nine tenths were counted once. Clones ranked in the top ten supply approximately 1.4% of the sample. The source was CD4+ or CD8+ T cells sorted from blood, collected in a trial of the OX40 agonist ivuxolimab. These receptors originate from an adult with an advanced solid tumor such as melanoma, head and neck, liver or kidney cancer.

This chain joins TRBV28 and TRBJ1-3; D gene ambiguous. This CDR3 is 12 amino acids long. V was trimmed by 4 bases and J by 5 bases, leaving 6 bases between them. The germline V gene has CDR1 MDHEN and CDR2 SYDVKM. The CDR3 protein is CASSSFRNTIYF. CDR3 nucleotide sequence: TGTGCCAGCAGTTCGTTTAGAAACACCATATATTTT.

This clone was seen just once. CDR3 sequence (DNA): TGTGCCAGCAGTACGGGGCTATACGAGCAGTACTTC. Translating it yields CASSTGLYEQYF. V is TRBV6-5 and J is TRBJ2-7, with D perhaps given as TRBD1 or TRBD2 (5 bases each). V lost 5 bases and J 4 bases, leaving 9 bases between the germline ends. The CDR3 contains 12 residues. Per germline, CDR1 MNHEY and CDR2 SVGAGI.

The rearrangement uses TRBV9 and TRBJ2-5; 12 bases fit TRBD2. CDR3 length: 16 residues. V shed 0 bases, J shed 5 bases, and the junction held 5 bases outside the gene matches. Germline V gives CDR1 SGDLS, CDR2 YYNGEE. Written as DNA, the CDR3 is TGTGCCAGCAGCGTAGCTAGCGGGAGGGCCGTGGAGACCCAGTACTTC. It is translated as CASSVASGRAVETQYF.

The rearrangement uses TRBV4-2 and TRBJ2-2, with TRBD1 identical over 11 bases. J lost 10 bases, V lost 3 bases, and 7 bases had no gene match. Germline lookup yields CDR1 LGHNA and CDR2 YNFKEQ. The length of the CDR3 is 15 residues. The CDR3 loop reads CASSQQPGQGVELFF. CDR3 bases: TGTGCCAGCAGCCAGCAACCGGGACAGGGGGTGGAGCTGTTTTTT.

This chain links TRBV11-3 with TRBJ2-2; D is ambiguous. In germline, CDR1 is SGHNT, CDR2 YENEEA. This CDR3 region has 14 residues. The V and J ends lost 5 bases and 4 bases respectively, with 11 bases between them. This CDR3 reads CASSRTRSTGELFF. The DNA for the CDR3 is TGTGCCAGCAGCCGAACACGGAGCACCGGGGAGCTGTTTTTT. Using reference TRBV11-3 and TRBJ2-2 for the parts outside the CDR3, the full variable domain is EAGVVQSPRYKIIEKKQPVAFWCNPISGHNTLYWYLQNLGQGPELLIRYENEEAVDDSQLPKDRFSAERLKGVDSTLKIQPAELGDSAVYLCASSRTRSTGELFFGEGSRLTVL.

The V gene is TRBV5-1, the J gene TRBJ2-1; 8 bases map to TRBD2. The germline V gene has CDR1 SGHRS and CDR2 YFSETQ. There are 15 residues in the CDR3. V was clipped by 4 bases and J by 8 bases; unmatched bases: 11. The CDR3 DNA follows: TGCGCCAGCAGCCACTCCGGGACTAGAGGGGATGAGCAGTTCTTC. Translated, it gives CASSHSGTRGDEQFF.

The rearrangement joins TRBV19 to TRBJ1-5; maybe TRBD1 (6 bases). Looked up from germline, CDR1 is LNHDA and CDR2 is SQIVND (reference sequence). V shed 2 bases and J shed 4 bases, with 12 bases lying between them. The length of the CDR3 is 15 residues. The CDR3 DNA sequence: TGTGCCAGTAGTATAATACAGGGAGGAAATCAGCCCCAGCATTTT. Amino acids: CASSIIQGGNQPQHF.